One sample yielded the 2 T cell receptor beta chains listed below, sequenced in a study of blood T cell repertoires in COVID-19 (dated by TCRdb to 2020 to 2022). Libraries were prepared through the immunoSEQ multiplex PCR assay. TCRdb's version of the immuneACCESS table is confined to in-frame rearrangements and falls short of the full clone set. An unresolved V gene accounts for under half of the shortfall where checked; the remainder is of unknown origin. For this sample the table gives 180,000 or so clones, of which approximately 83% were detected only once. Roughly 6.9% of the sample belongs to the ten largest clones. The material sequenced was PBMCs or T cells enriched from blood (not recorded which). The source is a middle-aged man who had recovered from COVID-19.

The gene calls are TRBV15 and TRBJ2-1; D is uncertain. Between the trimmed V and J ends, which lost 3 bases and 1 base, there was a span of 10 bases. Germline CDR1 and CDR2: LNHNV and YYDKDF (reference sequence). The CDR3 runs to 15 residues. The CDR3: CATSSDLESYNEQFF. In DNA, the CDR3 is TGTGCCACCAGCAGCGACTTGGAATCCTACAATGAGCAGTTCTTC. Filled out from reference TRBV15 and TRBJ2-1, the complete variable domain reads DAMVIQNPRYQVTQFGKPVTLSCSQTLNHNVMYWYQQKSSQAPKLLFHYYDKDFNNEADTPDNFQSRRPNTSFCFLDIRSPGLGDTAMYLCATSSDLESYNEQFFGPGTRLTVL.

This clone has a single count. The same CDR3 arises from other DNA sequences in this sample as well. This sequence joins TRBV5-1 and TRBJ1-2; a weak D match, TRBD1 (5 bases). The CDR3 has 13 residues. Deletions cut 1 base from V and 3 bases from J, with 7 bases between. Germline CDR1 and CDR2: SGHRS and YFSETQ. The CDR3, as DNA: TGCGCCAGCAGCTTGAGGGGTGACTATGGCTACACCTTC. Translating it yields CASSLRGDYGYTF.